Sequencing of this T cell receptor (beta chain) was carried out in a study of cytomegalovirus exposure and HLA in healthy donors. Whole-study results and caveats: Rates of TCR association differed by HLA locus in a later analysis, with DRB1 highest and HLA-C lowest. The classifier, whose performance was assessed in both the original and validation cohorts, reportedly diagnosed cytomegalovirus status with high specificity and sensitivity. Cytomegalovirus-associated TCR beta chains were listed, numbering 164.

It was with 60 Vbeta and 13 Jbeta primers that the PCR ran. Here immunoSEQ multiplex PCR was the method, and the copy in TCRdb shows in-frame clones only, minus some. The top ten clones hold roughly 0.75% of a sample with 150,000 to 200,000 clones, approximately 81% of them seen once. Donors had nominal health at sampling but likely had unrecorded immune exposures. For this clone: Its matching antigen is unknown. One end of the junction does not line up with germline, which may come from a read error.

The sample consisted of PBMCs. This TCR derives from a woman aged 18 to 35 in good health and CMV-seronegative.

The CDR3: CSVEGRDTLYEQHF. In DNA form, the CDR3 reads TGCAGCGTTGAAGGACGGGATACTCTCTACGAGCAGCACTTC. This chain uses TRBV29-1 with TRBJ2-7; TRBD2 is a possible D gene (5 bases). The germline V gene encodes CDR1 SQVTM and CDR2 ANQGSEA. CDR3 size: 14 residues.